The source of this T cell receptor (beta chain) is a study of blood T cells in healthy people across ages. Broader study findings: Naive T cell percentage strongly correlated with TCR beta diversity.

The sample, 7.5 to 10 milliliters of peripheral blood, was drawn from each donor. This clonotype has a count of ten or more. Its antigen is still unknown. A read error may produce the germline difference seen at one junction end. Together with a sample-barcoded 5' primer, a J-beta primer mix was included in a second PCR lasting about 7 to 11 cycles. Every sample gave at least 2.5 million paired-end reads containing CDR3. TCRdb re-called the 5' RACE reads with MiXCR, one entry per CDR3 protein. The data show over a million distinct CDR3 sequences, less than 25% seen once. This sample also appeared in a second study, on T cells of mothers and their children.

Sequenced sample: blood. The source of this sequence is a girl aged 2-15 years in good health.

The chain's CDR3 is CASSHYNEQFF. The DNA for the CDR3 is TGTGCCAGCAGCCACTACAATGAGCAGTTCTTC. The rearrangement uses TRBV4-1 and TRBJ2-1; no clear D gene. The CDR3 sequence is 11 residues long. Germline-derived CDR1 and CDR2 are MGHRA and YSYEKL.